Listed below are T cell receptor beta chains from one sample, sequenced in a study of blood T cell repertoires in COVID-19. The protocol was immunoSEQ multiplex PCR, while the TCRdb copy is restricted to in-frame clones and leaves out a portion. The table has approximately 49,000 clones, 75% to 85% seen once. The sequencing sample was made of peripheral blood. The receptor set was obtained from a woman aged 55-69 years with acute or convalescent COVID-19. Each CDR3 is given without its conserved first and last residue. Expanded clones are given a class, and other clones once, few, many or no size at all.

TRBV5-6 | NA | ASSSGPSGLNIQY
TRBV7-2 | NA | ASSFPGTGGRTGELF
TRBV19 | NA | ASSPLDRGRNQPQH
TRBV20-1 | NA | SASSGSGTDTQY
TRBV5-1 | NA | ASSGQGITEAF
TRBV19 | once | ASSPPGRGNTIY
TRBV6-2/TRBV6-3 | NA | ASSYPGQGASNQPQH
TRBV4-1 | NA | ASSQDPHRQGYAGKLF
TRBV29-1 | NA | SVHHPGTGGRADTQY
TRBV30 | NA | AWSRGDRGRMNTEAF
TRBV5-1 | NA | ASRGPNGDTQY
TRBV28 | NA | ASSTGVQPQH
TRBV19 | NA | ASSISAGADEKLF
TRBV30 | NA | AWSGAGELYEQY
TRBV11-1 | NA | ASSSLSGASYNEQF
TRBV3-1/TRBV3-2 | NA | ASSPGLASVGDEQF
TRBV2 | NA | ASSTESTNEKLF
TRBV3-1/TRBV3-2 | NA | ASSLALGGELF
TRBV29-1 | NA | SGGRLDNEQF